This T cell receptor (beta chain) derives from a study of metastatic and nonmetastatic thyroid tumors. In the study overall: Repertoires were compared across blood and tumor or nodule tissue from malignant and benign thyroid patients.

Prior to thyroid surgery, none of the patients had received any treatment. This clone has ten or more counts. Its antigen is undetermined. MiXCR was used by TCRdb to re-call the PCR reads. The repertoire includes more than 40,000 clones, 20% to 25% of them detected once, and 14% sits in the top ten. Findings and caveats of the study: Malignant thyroid tumors reportedly exceeded benign nodules significantly in TCR beta diversity, with the difference appearing in blood and tumor.

The source material was tumor tissue. The source is a female donor with papillary thyroid cancer or a benign thyroid nodule (not recorded which). Some clones in this sample may be carry-over from other donors' samples.

The DNA for the CDR3 is TGTGCCAGCACCCCCTTCGGGAGGGTCGGGGAGCTGTTTTTT. It codes for CASTPFGRVGELFF. V gene TRBV12-3 or TRBV12-4 combines with J gene TRBJ2-2; 8 nucleotides match TRBD2. Unmatched junction bases numbered 8, after V lost 7 bases and J lost 7 bases. The CDR3 contains 14 residues.